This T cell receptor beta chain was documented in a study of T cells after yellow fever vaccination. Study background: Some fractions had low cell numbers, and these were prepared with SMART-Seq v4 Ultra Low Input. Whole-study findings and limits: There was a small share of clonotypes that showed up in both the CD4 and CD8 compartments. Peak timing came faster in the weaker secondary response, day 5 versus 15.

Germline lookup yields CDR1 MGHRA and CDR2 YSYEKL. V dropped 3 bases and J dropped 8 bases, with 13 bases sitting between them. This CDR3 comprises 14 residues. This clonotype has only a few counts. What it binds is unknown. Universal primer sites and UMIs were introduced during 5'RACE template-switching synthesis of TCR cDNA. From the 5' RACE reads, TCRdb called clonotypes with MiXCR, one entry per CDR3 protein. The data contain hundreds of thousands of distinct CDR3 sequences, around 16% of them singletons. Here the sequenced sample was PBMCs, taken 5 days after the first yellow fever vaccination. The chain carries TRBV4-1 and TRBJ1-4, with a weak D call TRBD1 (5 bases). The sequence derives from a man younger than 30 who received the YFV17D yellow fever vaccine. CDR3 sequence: CASSHADRNEKLFF. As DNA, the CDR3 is TGCGCCAGCAGCCATGCAGACAGAAACGAAAAACTGTTTTTT.